The 2 T cell receptor beta chains below all came from one sample that was sequenced in a study of T cells in narcolepsy. The repertoire was sequenced with immunoSEQ multiplex PCR; TCRdb's copy has only in-frame clones and lacks some. Of approximately 30,000 clones in the sample, less than 90% are singletons; the top ten hold 0.85% to 1.2%. The sequencing input was memory (CD45RA-) CD4+ T cells from blood. The origin of the receptors is a human donor in good health.

Sample share makes this clone medium-sized. V is TRBV5-4 and J is TRBJ1-1; unclear D gene. The CDR3 extends over 13 amino acids. The germline V gene encodes CDR1 SGHNT and CDR2 YYREEE (reference sequence). Deletions cut 4 bases from V and 2 bases from J, with 9 bases between. This chain's CDR3 is CASSTGPNTEAFF. The CDR3 nucleotides read TGTGCCAGCAGCACCGGACCTAACACTGAAGCTTTCTTT.

The V gene is TRBV5-1, the J gene TRBJ1-1, with TRBD1 as a possible D gene (5 bases). The ends were cut back, 3 bases at V and 4 bases at J, with 19 bases in the middle. The germline gives CDR1 SGHRS, CDR2 YFSETQ. The CDR3 contains 16 residues. The chain's CDR3 is CASSWDGTASATEAFF. CDR3 DNA sequence: TGCGCCAGCAGCTGGGACGGAACGGCCTCGGCCACTGAAGCTTTCTTT.